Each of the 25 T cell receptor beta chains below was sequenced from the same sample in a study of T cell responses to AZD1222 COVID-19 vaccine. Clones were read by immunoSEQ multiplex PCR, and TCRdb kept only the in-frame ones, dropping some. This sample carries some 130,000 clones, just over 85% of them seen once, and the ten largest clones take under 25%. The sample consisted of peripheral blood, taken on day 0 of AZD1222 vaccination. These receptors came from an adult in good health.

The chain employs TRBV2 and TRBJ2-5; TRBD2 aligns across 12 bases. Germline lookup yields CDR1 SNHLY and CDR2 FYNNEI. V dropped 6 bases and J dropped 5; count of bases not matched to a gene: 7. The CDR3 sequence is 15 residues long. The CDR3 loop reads CASSPSGGAFETQYF. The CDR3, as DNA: TGTGCCAGCAGCCCTAGCGGGGGGGCATTTGAGACCCAGTACTTC.

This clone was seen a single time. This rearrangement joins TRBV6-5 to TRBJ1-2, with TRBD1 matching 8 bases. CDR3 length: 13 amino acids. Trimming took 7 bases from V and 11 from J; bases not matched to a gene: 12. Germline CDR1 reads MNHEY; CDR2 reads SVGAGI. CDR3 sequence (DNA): TGTGCCAGCACCACTGACAGGGGAAGCGGGTACACCTTC. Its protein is CASTTDRGSGYTF.

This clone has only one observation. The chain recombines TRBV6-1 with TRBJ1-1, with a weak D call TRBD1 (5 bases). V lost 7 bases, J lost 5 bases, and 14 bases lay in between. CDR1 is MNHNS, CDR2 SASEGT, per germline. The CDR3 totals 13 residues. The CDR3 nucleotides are TGTGCCAGCACGCGGGGGGAGTGGACTGAAGCTTTCTTT. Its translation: CASTRGEWTEAFF.

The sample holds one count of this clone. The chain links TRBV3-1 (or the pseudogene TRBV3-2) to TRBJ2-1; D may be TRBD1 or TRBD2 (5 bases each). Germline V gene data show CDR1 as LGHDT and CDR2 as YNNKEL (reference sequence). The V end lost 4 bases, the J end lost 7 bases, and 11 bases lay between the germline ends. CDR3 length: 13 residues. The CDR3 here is CASSRDHENEQFF. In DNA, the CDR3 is TGTGCCAGCAGCCGGGACCACGAGAATGAGCAGTTCTTC.

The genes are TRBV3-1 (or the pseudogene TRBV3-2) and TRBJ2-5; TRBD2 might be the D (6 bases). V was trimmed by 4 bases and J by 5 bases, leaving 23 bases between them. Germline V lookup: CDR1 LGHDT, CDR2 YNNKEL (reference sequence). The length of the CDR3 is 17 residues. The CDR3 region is CASSLWAGPQCGETQYF. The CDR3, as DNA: TGTGCCAGCAGCCTTTGGGCGGGGCCCCAATGCGGCGAGACCCAGTACTTC.

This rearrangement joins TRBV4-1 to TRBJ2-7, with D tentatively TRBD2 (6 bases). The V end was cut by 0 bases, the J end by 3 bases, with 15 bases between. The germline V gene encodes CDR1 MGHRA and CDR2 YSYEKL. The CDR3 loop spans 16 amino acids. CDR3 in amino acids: CASSQDTAGTFYEQYF. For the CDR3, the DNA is TGCGCCAGCAGCCAAGATACGGCAGGGACTTTCTACGAGCAGTACTTC.

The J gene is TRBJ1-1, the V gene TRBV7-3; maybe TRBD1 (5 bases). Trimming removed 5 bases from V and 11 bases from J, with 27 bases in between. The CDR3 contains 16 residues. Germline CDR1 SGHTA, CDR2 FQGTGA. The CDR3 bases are TGTGCCAGCAGCCCAAACTTGGGGGTGTTGGCACAGCAGGCTTTCTTT. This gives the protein CASSPNLGVLAQQAFF. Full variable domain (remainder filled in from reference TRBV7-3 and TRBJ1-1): GAGVSQTPSNKVTEKGKYVELRCDPISGHTALYWYRQSLGQGPEFLIYFQGTGAADDSGLPNDRFFAVRPEGSVSTLKIQRTERGDSAVYLCASSPNLGVLAQQAFFGQGTRLTVV.

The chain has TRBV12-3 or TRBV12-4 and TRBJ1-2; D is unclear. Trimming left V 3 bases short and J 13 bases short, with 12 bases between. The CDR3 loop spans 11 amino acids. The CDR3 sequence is CASSFGPYTTF. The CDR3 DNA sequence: TGTGCCAGCAGTTTTGGGCCGTACACCACCTTC.

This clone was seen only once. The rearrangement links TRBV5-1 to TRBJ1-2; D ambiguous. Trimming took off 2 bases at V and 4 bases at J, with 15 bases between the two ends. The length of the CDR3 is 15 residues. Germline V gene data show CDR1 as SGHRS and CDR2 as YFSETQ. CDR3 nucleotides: TGCGCCAGCAGCTTTAATTGGGCTGGCGGCTATGGCTACACCTTC. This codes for CASSFNWAGGYGYTF.

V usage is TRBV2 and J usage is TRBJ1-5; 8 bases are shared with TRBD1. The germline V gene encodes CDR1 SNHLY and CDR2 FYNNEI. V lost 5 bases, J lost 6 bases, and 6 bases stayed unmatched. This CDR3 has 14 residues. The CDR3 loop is CASSRQGQGQPQHF. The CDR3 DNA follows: TGTGCCAGCAGTCGACAGGGGCAGGGTCAGCCCCAGCATTTT.

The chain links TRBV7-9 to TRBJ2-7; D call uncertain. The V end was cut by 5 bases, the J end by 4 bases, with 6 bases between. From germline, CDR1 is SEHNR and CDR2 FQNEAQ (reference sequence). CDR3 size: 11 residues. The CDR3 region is CASSKEYEQYF. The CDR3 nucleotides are TGTGCCAGCAGCAAAGAGTACGAGCAGTACTTC.

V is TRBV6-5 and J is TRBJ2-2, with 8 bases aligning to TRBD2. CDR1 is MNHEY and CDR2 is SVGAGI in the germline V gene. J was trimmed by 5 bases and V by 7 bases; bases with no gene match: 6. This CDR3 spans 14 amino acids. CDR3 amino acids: CASTPGGETGELFF. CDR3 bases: TGTGCCAGCACTCCGGGGGGGGAAACCGGGGAGCTGTTTTTT.

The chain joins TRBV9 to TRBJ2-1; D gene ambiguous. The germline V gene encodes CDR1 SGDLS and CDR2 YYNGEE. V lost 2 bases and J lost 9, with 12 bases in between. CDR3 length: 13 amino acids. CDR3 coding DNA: TGTGCCAGCAGCGTTGTGCAGGCCTCTGAGCAGTTCTTC. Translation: CASSVVQASEQFF.

The CDR3 DNA is TGTGCCAGCAGCTTAGCCCTGGGCTCGACAGATACGCAGTATTTT. Amino acids: CASSLALGSTDTQYF. The chain combines TRBV7-2 with TRBJ2-3; D gene unclear. Looked up from germline, CDR1 is SGHTA and CDR2 is FQGNSA. V lost 0 bases and J lost 3, with 10 bases in between. CDR3 size: 15 residues. The whole variable domain, filled in from reference TRBV7-2 and TRBJ2-3, reads GAGVSQSPSNKVTEKGKDVELRCDPISGHTALYWYRQSLGQGLEFLIYFQGNSAPDKSGLPSDRFSAERTGGSVSTLTIQRTQQEDSAVYLCASSLALGSTDTQYFGPGTRLTVL.

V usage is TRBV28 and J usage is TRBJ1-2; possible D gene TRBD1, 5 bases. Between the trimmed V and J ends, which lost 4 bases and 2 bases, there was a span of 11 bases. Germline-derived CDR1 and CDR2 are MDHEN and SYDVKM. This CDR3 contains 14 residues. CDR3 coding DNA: TGTGCCAGCAGTTGGGCAGGGAAGAACTATGGCTACACCTTC. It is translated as CASSWAGKNYGYTF.

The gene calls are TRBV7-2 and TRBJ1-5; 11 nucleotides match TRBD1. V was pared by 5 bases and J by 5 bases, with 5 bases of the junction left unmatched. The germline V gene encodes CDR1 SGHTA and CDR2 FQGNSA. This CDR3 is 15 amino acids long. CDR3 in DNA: TGTGCCAGCAGCCTTGGGACAGGGGGGTATCAGCCCCAGCATTTT. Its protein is CASSLGTGGYQPQHF. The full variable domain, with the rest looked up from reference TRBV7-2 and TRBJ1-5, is GAGVSQSPSNKVTEKGKDVELRCDPISGHTALYWYRQSLGQGLEFLIYFQGNSAPDKSGLPSDRFSAERTGGSVSTLTIQRTQQEDSAVYLCASSLGTGGYQPQHFGDGTRLSIL.

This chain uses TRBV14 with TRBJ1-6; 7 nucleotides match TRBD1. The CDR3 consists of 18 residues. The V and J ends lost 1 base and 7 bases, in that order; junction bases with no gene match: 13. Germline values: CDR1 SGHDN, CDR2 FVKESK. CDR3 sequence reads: CASSQGIWTGPWNSPLHF. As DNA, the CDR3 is TGTGCCAGCAGCCAAGGTATTTGGACAGGCCCGTGGAATTCACCCCTCCACTTT.

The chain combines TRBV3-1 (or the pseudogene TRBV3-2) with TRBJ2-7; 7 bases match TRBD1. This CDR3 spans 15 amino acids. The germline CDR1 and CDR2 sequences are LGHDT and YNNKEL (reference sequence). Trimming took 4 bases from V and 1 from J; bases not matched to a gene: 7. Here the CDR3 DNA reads TGTGCCAGCAGCCGCCACCCGGGACAGTCCTACGAGCAGTACTTC. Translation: CASSRHPGQSYEQYF.

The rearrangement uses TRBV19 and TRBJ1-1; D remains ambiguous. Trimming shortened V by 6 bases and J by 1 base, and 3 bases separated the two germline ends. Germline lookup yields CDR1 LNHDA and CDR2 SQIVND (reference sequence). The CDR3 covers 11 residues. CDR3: CASSENTEAFF. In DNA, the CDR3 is TGTGCCAGTAGCGAGAACACTGAAGCTTTCTTT.

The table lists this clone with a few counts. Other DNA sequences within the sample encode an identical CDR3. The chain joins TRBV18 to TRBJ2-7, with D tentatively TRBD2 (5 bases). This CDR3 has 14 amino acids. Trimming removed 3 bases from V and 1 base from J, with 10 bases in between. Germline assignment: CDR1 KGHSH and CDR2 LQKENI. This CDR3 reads CASSPGLVSYEQYF. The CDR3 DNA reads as TGTGCCAGCTCACCTGGACTCGTTTCCTACGAGCAGTACTTC.

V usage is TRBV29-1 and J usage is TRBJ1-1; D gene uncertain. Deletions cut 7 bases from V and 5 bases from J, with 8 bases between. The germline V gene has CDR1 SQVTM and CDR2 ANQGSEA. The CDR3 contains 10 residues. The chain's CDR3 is CSAQITEAFF. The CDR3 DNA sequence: TGCAGCGCCCAGATAACTGAAGCTTTCTTT.

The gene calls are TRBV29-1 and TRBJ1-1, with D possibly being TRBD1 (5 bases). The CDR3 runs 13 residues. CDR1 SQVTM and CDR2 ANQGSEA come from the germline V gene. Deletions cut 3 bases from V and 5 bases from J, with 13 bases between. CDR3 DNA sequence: TGCAGCGTTGATGGATGGGGGGTTACTGAAGCTTTCTTT. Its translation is CSVDGWGVTEAFF.

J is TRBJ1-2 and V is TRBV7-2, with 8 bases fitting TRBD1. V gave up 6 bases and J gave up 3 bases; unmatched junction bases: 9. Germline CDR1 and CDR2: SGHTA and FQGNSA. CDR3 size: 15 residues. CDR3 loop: CASSYPGQGYYGYTF. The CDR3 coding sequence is TGTGCCAGCAGTTACCCAGGACAGGGTTACTATGGCTACACCTTC.

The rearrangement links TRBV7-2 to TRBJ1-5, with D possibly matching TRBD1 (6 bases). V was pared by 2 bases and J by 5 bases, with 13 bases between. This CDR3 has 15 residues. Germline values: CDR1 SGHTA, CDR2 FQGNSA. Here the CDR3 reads CASSLSAGDYQPQHF. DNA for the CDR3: TGTGCCAGCAGCTTAAGCGCAGGGGACTATCAGCCCCAGCATTTT.

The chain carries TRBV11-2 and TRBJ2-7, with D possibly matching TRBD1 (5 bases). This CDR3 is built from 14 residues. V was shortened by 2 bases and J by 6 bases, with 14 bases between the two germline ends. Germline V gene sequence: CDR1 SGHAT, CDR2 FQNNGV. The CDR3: CASSLTRRESEQYF. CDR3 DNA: TGTGCCAGCAGCTTAACCCGCAGGGAAAGCGAGCAGTACTTC.